These 24 T cell receptor beta chains originate from one sample sequenced in a study of blood T cell repertoires in COVID-19. Produced via immunoSEQ multiplex PCR; TCRdb's table is partial and in-frame only. Counted here are fewer than 350,000 clones, under 90% occurring once; the ten biggest clones make up around 1.7%. What was sequenced was PBMCs or T cells enriched from blood (not recorded which). These receptors were collected from a woman aged 40 to 50 who had recovered from COVID-19.

The chain couples TRBV4-1 to TRBJ2-6, with TRBD1 matching 10 bases. The V segment lost 2 bases and the J segment 1 base; nucleotides outside the gene matches: 5. Germline V gene sequence: CDR1 MGHRA, CDR2 YSYEKL. The CDR3 has 18 amino acids. For the CDR3, the DNA is TGCGCCAGCAGCCAACCGGGACAGGGGAAATCTGGGGCCAACGTCCTGACTTTC. Translated, it gives CASSQPGQGKSGANVLTF.

This clone was counted only a few times. V usage is TRBV27 and J usage is TRBJ2-7, with 8 bases identical to TRBD1. Germline V gives CDR1 MNHEY, CDR2 SMNVEV (reference sequence). This CDR3 comprises 17 residues. Trimming removed 7 bases from V and 0 bases from J; junction bases left unmatched: 14. Here the CDR3 reads CASNHAGTGKFSYEQYF. The CDR3 nucleotides read TGTGCCAGCAATCATGCCGGGACAGGAAAATTCTCCTACGAGCAGTACTTC.

This CDR3 is CAWIRTDGTEAFF. DNA for the CDR3: TGTGCCTGGATTAGGACTGACGGCACTGAAGCTTTCTTT. The V gene is TRBV30, the J gene TRBJ1-1; D is unclear. The CDR3 sequence is 13 residues long. Germline V gene lookup returns CDR1 GTSNPN and CDR2 SVGIG (reference sequence). V lost 4 bases to trimming and J lost 4 bases, with 13 bases between them.

This clone was counted between two and nine times. The gene calls are TRBV6-2 or TRBV6-3 and TRBJ1-3, with no clear D. This CDR3 contains 16 residues. Germline V lookup: CDR1 MNHEY, CDR2 SVGEGT. V lost 4 bases to trimming and J lost 0 bases, with 13 bases between them. This CDR3 reads CASSFGRFFSGNTIYF. The CDR3 bases are TGTGCCAGCAGTTTCGGTCGGTTCTTCTCTGGAAACACCATATATTTT.

V usage is TRBV7-3 and J usage is TRBJ2-7; D may be TRBD1 (6 bases). In germline, CDR1 is SGHTA, CDR2 FQGTGA. The CDR3 is 15 residues long. Trimming took 2 bases from V and 5 from J, leaving 16 bases between them. The CDR3 region has the DNA TGTGCCAGCAGCTTATACCCCGGGACAACGAACGAGCAGTACTTC. Its translation: CASSLYPGTTNEQYF.

The genes are TRBV5-1 and TRBJ2-1; D not resolved. The germline V and J ends were trimmed by 0 bases and 0 bases, with 7 bases remaining between them. There are 15 residues in the CDR3. Germline-derived CDR1 and CDR2 are SGHRS and YFSETQ. This CDR3 is CASSLVTSSYNEQFF. Here the CDR3 DNA reads TGCGCCAGCAGCTTGGTGACAAGCTCCTACAATGAGCAGTTCTTC.

This chain joins TRBV7-8 and TRBJ2-5; 11 nucleotides align to TRBD2. CDR1 and CDR2 from the germline V gene are SGHVS and FQNEAQ. With V trimmed by 2 bases and J by 6 bases, 11 bases remained unmatched. The CDR3 runs 17 residues. CDR3 protein: CASSLRASGRTIQTQYF. The DNA for the CDR3 is TGTGCCAGCAGCTTAAGGGCTAGCGGGAGGACCATACAGACCCAGTACTTC. Together with reference TRBV7-8 and TRBJ2-5, the CDR3 gives the full variable domain: GAGVSQSPRYKVAKRGQDVALRCDPISGHVSLFWYQQALGQGPEFLTYFQNEAQLDKSGLPSDRFFAERPEGSVSTLKIQRTQQEDSAVYLCASSLRASGRTIQTQYFGPGTRLLVL.

The V call is TRBV4-2, the J call TRBJ2-7; TRBD2 matches 9 bases. The V and J ends lost 4 bases and 4 bases, in that order; junction bases with no gene match: 5. Germline CDR1 LGHNA, CDR2 YNFKEQ. The CDR3 is 14 amino acids. The CDR3 region is CASSPTAGGYEQYF. The CDR3 nucleotides read TGTGCCAGCAGCCCAACGGCGGGGGGGTACGAGCAGTACTTC.

The V call is TRBV3-1 (or the pseudogene TRBV3-2), the J call TRBJ1-2; 12 bases are a match to TRBD1. With 4 bases clipped from V and 4 bases from J, the junction kept 10 bases outside the gene matches. The CDR3 is made up of 17 amino acids. Germline-derived CDR1 and CDR2 are LGHDT and YNNKEL (reference sequence). CDR3 amino acids: CASSLGTGGAVSYGYTF. The CDR3 nucleotides are TGTGCCAGCAGCCTCGGGACAGGGGGCGCGGTTTCCTATGGCTACACCTTC.

The chain carries TRBV5-1 and TRBJ2-1; D may be TRBD2 (6 bases). CDR3 length equals 16 residues. Trimming took off 5 bases at V and 0 bases at J, with 15 bases between the two ends. Germline lookup yields CDR1 SGHRS and CDR2 YFSETQ. CDR3 nucleotides: TGCGCCAGCAGTCTGGGGGGACCGAGCTCCTACAATGAGCAGTTCTTC. It translates to CASSLGGPSSYNEQFF.

The J gene is TRBJ2-3, the V gene TRBV24-1; TRBD1 aligns across 11 bases. The V gene end was trimmed by 4 bases and the J gene end by 4 bases; junction bases not matched to a gene: 6. This CDR3 is built from 16 residues. Germline V gene lookup returns CDR1 KGHDR and CDR2 SFDVKD. CDR3 region: CATSDRTGGVSDTQYF. CDR3 bases: TGTGCCACCAGTGACAGGACAGGGGGCGTTTCAGATACGCAGTATTTT.

This clone was seen just once. CDR3 amino acids: CASSGVSGDARYF. The CDR3 nucleotides are TGCGCCAGCAGTGGGGTTAGCGGGGACGCCAGGTACTTC. The V call is TRBV10-1, the J call TRBJ2-7, with 8 bases matching TRBD2. The CDR3 runs to 13 residues. V lost 4 bases and J lost 12; bases outside the gene matches: 11. Germline V gene sequence: CDR1 WNHNN, CDR2 SYGVQD (reference sequence).

The J gene is TRBJ1-3, the V gene TRBV11-2; D unclear. With 5 bases removed from V and 6 bases from J, the gap between germline ends came to 17 bases. CDR3 length: 15 amino acids. The germline V gene encodes CDR1 SGHAT and CDR2 FQNNGV. CDR3 bases: TGTGCCAGCAGCCGACCTCGGAGAGCCGAAAACACCATATATTTT. The encoded protein is CASSRPRRAENTIYF.

The V and J genes are TRBV9 and TRBJ2-2, with TRBD2 matching over 14 bases. This CDR3 has 17 amino acids. V dropped 2 bases and J dropped 8; count of bases not matched to a gene: 8. Germline values: CDR1 SGDLS, CDR2 YYNGEE. The CDR3: CASSVVGTSGRPGELFF. For the CDR3, the DNA is TGTGCCAGCAGCGTCGTAGGGACTAGCGGGAGACCGGGGGAGCTGTTTTTT. Full variable domain (remainder filled in from reference TRBV9 and TRBJ2-2): DSGVTQTPKHLITATGQRVTLRCSPRSGDLSVYWYQQSLDQGLQFLIQYYNGEERAKGNILERFSAQQFPDLHSELNLSSLELGDSALYFCASSVVGTSGRPGELFFGEGSRLTVL.

The chain is built from TRBV3-1 (or the pseudogene TRBV3-2) and TRBJ2-5, with no clear D. CDR3 length: 12 amino acids. Per germline, CDR1 LGHDT and CDR2 YNNKEL (reference sequence). V was trimmed by 0 bases and J by 5 bases, leaving 4 bases between them. CDR3 loop: CASSQDSETQYF. The CDR3 DNA is TGTGCCAGCAGCCAAGATTCGGAGACCCAGTACTTC.

Written as DNA, the CDR3 is TGCGCCAGCAGCCAAACAGGGGGAGGCAGAACTAAAGCTTTCTTT. Amino acids: CASSQTGGGRTKAFF. This chain uses TRBV4-1 with TRBJ1-1; TRBD1 matches at 8 bases. Germline V gene data show CDR1 as MGHRA and CDR2 as YSYEKL. This CDR3 comprises 15 residues. The junction had 11 bases not matched to a gene; V was cut back by 2 bases and J by 9 bases.

This chain uses TRBV3-1 (or the pseudogene TRBV3-2) with TRBJ2-1; 8 nucleotides align to TRBD2. Germline V gene data show CDR1 as LGHDT and CDR2 as YNNKEL (reference sequence). V shed 3 bases and J 0 bases; nucleotides not matched to a gene: 22. The length of the CDR3 is 22 residues. The CDR3 DNA sequence: TGTGCCAGCAGCCAGGTATCCGGGACTAGGAATTTCGGAATCTTCTCCTACAATGAGCAGTTCTTC. Translation: CASSQVSGTRNFGIFSYNEQFF.

The chain has TRBV19 and TRBJ1-5, with 8 bases fitting TRBD1. Germline V CDR1 and CDR2: LNHDA, SQIVND (reference sequence). V lost 5 bases and J lost 4; bases outside the gene matches: 4. The CDR3 has 14 residues. CDR3 amino acids: CASSPNRGNQPQHF. Here the CDR3 DNA reads TGTGCCAGTAGTCCGAACAGGGGGAATCAGCCCCAGCATTTT.

This chain uses TRBV9 with TRBJ2-6, with D perhaps TRBD1 (5 bases). Germline assignment: CDR1 SGDLS and CDR2 YYNGEE. CDR3 length: 15 amino acids. V shed 2 bases and J shed 1 base, with 7 bases lying between them. The CDR3 region has the DNA TGTGCCAGCAGCGTTCAGGGTTCTGGGGCCAACGTCCTGACTTTC. Its translation is CASSVQGSGANVLTF. Together with reference TRBV9 and TRBJ2-6, the CDR3 gives the full variable domain: DSGVTQTPKHLITATGQRVTLRCSPRSGDLSVYWYQQSLDQGLQFLIQYYNGEERAKGNILERFSAQQFPDLHSELNLSSLELGDSALYFCASSVQGSGANVLTFGAGSRLTVL.

The gene calls are TRBV7-2 and TRBJ1-1, with a possible D match to TRBD1 (5 bases). The CDR3 has 14 residues. Germline assignment: CDR1 SGHTA and CDR2 FQGNSA. V lost 2 bases and J lost 3, with 10 bases in between. The CDR3: CASSLKWGDTEAFF. The CDR3 DNA is TGTGCCAGCAGCTTAAAGTGGGGGGACACTGAAGCTTTCTTT.

The J gene is TRBJ1-3, the V gene TRBV29-1; D might be TRBD1 (5 bases). The germline V and J ends were trimmed by 4 bases and 0 bases, with 10 bases remaining between them. CDR1 is SQVTM and CDR2 is ANQGSEA in the germline V gene. CDR3 size: 14 residues. CDR3 DNA: TGCAGCGTTGCGGGCAGGGCCTCTGGAAACACCATATATTTT. It codes for CSVAGRASGNTIYF.

Worth noting for this clone: The sample carries other DNA sequences with the same CDR3. The chain has TRBV30 and TRBJ1-3; 8 bases line up with TRBD1. Germline CDR1 reads GTSNPN; CDR2 reads SVGIG (reference sequence). The CDR3 is 14 amino acids. The V gene end was trimmed by 2 bases and the J gene end by 3 bases; junction bases not matched to a gene: 3. The CDR3 DNA sequence: TGTGCCTGGAGTCCCGGGACAGGTGGAAACACCATATATTTT. It specifies CAWSPGTGGNTIYF. Using reference TRBV30 and TRBJ1-3 for the parts outside the CDR3, the full variable domain is SQTIHQWPATLVQPVGSPLSLECTVEGTSNPNLYWYRQAAGRGLQLLFYSVGIGQISSEVPQNLSASRPQDRQFILSSKKLLLSDSGFYLCAWSPGTGGNTIYFGEGSWLTVV.

The chain recombines TRBV27 with TRBJ2-1, with D perhaps TRBD2 (6 bases). Germline V CDR1 and CDR2: MNHEY, SMNVEV (reference sequence). Trimming removed 3 bases from V and 10 bases from J, with 10 bases in between. This CDR3 has 12 amino acids. The CDR3 sequence is CASSFSGFEQFF. The CDR3 bases are TGTGCCAGCAGTTTTAGCGGATTCGAGCAGTTCTTC.

The V and J genes are TRBV30 and TRBJ1-2, with D possibly matching TRBD1 (6 bases). The germline V and J ends were trimmed by 5 bases and 4 bases, with 14 bases remaining between them. Looked up from germline, CDR1 is GTSNPN and CDR2 is SVGIG (reference sequence). This CDR3 comprises 13 residues. The chain's CDR3 is CAWERDKVYGYTF. In nucleotides, the CDR3 is TGTGCCTGGGAACGGGACAAGGTCTATGGCTACACCTTC.